One sample yielded the 4 T cell receptor beta chains listed below, sequenced in a study of blood T cells in healthy people across ages. Primed by a sample-barcoded 5' primer and a J-beta primer mix, a second PCR proceeded for about 6 to 11 cycles. From the 5' RACE reads, TCRdb called clonotypes with MiXCR, one entry per CDR3 protein. The sample lists some 880,000 distinct CDR3 sequences, about 34% occurring once. The sequencing input was blood. Receptors were obtained from a man aged 18 to 30 in good health.

This clonotype has only a few counts. The V and J genes are TRBV10-3 and TRBJ1-1, with a possible D match to TRBD1 (5 bases). Per the germline V gene, CDR1 is ENHRY and CDR2 is SYGVKD. Between the trimmed V and J ends, which lost 5 bases and 6 bases, there was a span of 25 bases. The CDR3 has 17 amino acids. CDR3 residues: CAISPLSLRGGGSEAFF. CDR3 sequence (DNA): TGTGCCATCAGTCCCCTCTCCCTACGGGGGGGAGGGTCTGAAGCTTTCTTT.

Comments on this clonotype: A much larger clone differs from this one at a single base, so this may be a read error. CDR3 nucleotide sequence: TGTGCCAGCAGTGTAGCGGTTGTTGACTATGGCTACACCTTC. This sequence encodes CASSVAVVDYGYTF. The J gene is TRBJ1-2, the V gene TRBV12-3 or TRBV12-4, with no clear D. The CDR3 runs to 14 residues.

This clonotype was seen only a few times. This sequence joins TRBV7-6 and TRBJ2-7, with D unresolved. V was shortened by 1 base and J by 7 bases, with 26 bases between the two germline ends. In germline, CDR1 is SGHVS, CDR2 FNYEAQ. The CDR3 loop spans 18 amino acids. DNA for the CDR3: TGTGCCAGCAGCTTAGGGCTAGGGCCCCGAACACAATACAATGAGCAGTACTTC. Translating gives CASSLGLGPRTQYNEQYF.

V gene TRBV12-3 or TRBV12-4 combines with J gene TRBJ1-1; D unclear. The CDR3 covers 12 residues. Trimming pared 7 bases from V and 0 bases from J, leaving 6 bases between. As DNA, the CDR3 is TGTGCCAGCACCCACATGAACACTGAAGCTTTCTTT. Amino acid sequence: CASTHMNTEAFF.